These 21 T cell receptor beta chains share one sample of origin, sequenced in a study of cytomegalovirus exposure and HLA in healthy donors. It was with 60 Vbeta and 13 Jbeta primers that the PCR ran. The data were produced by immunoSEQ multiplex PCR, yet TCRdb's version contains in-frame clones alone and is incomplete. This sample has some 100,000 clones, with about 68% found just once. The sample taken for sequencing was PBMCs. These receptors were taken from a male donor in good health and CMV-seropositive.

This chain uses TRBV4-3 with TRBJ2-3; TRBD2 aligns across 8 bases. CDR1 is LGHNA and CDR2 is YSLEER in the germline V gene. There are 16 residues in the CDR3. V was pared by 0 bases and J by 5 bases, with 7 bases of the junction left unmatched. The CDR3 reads CASSQDRRGGVDTQYF. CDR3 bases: TGCGCCAGCAGCCAAGATCGCCGGGGGGGTGTAGATACGCAGTATTTT.

CDR3 bases: TGCGCCAGCAGGATAAGCGGGGGGGGTTCAGATACGCAGTATTTT. It encodes CASRISGGGSDTQYF. This chain uses TRBV5-1 with TRBJ2-3, with 10 bases identical to TRBD2. Trimming removed 5 bases from V and 4 bases from J; junction bases left unmatched: 7. Germline lookup yields CDR1 SGHRS and CDR2 YFSETQ. The CDR3 contains 15 residues.

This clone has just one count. DNA of the CDR3: TGTGCCAGCAGCCGACAGGGAGACTATGGCTACACCTTC. Encoded protein: CASSRQGDYGYTF. The V call is TRBV27, the J call TRBJ1-2; 7 bases are shared with TRBD1. CDR1 and CDR2 from the germline V gene are MNHEY and SMNVEV (reference sequence). CDR3 length: 13 amino acids. J gave up 3 bases and V 6 bases, and 4 bases lay outside the gene matches.

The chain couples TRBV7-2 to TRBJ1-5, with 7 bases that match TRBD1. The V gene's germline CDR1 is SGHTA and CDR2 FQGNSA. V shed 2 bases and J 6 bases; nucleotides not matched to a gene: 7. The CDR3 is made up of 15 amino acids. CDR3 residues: CASSLMGQSSQPQHF. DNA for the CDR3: TGTGCCAGCAGCTTAATGGGACAGAGTAGTCAGCCCCAGCATTTT. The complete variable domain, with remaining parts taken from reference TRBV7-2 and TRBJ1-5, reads GAGVSQSPSNKVTEKGKDVELRCDPISGHTALYWYRQSLGQGLEFLIYFQGNSAPDKSGLPSDRFSAERTGGSVSTLTIQRTQQEDSAVYLCASSLMGQSSQPQHFGDGTRLSIL.

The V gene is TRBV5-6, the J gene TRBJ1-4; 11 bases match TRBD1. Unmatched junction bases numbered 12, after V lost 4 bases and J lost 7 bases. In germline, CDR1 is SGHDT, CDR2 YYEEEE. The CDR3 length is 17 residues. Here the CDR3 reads CASSATGTGGPIEKLFF. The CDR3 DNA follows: TGTGCCAGCAGCGCGACCGGGACAGGGGGACCGATTGAAAAACTGTTTTTT.

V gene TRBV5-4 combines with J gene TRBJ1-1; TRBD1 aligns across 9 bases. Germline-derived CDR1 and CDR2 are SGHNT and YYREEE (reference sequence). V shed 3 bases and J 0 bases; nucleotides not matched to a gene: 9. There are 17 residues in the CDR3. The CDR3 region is CASSSGTGLAVNTEAFF. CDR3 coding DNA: TGTGCCAGCAGCTCGGGGACAGGGCTAGCGGTGAACACTGAAGCTTTCTTT.

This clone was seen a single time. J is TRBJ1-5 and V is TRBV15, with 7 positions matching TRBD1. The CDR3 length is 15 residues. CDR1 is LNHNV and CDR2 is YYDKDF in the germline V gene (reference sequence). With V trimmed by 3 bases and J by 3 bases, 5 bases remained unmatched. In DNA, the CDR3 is TGTGCCACCAGCAGCCGGGACAGTGTCAATCAGCCCCAGCATTTT. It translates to CATSSRDSVNQPQHF.

CDR3 bases: TGTGCCAGTAGTATTACAACAGTTCAGGATACGCAGTATTTT. Its translation is CASSITTVQDTQYF. The chain combines TRBV19 with TRBJ2-3; D not resolved. This CDR3 has 14 residues. V dropped 3 bases and J dropped 6 bases, with 13 bases sitting between them. The germline V gene has CDR1 LNHDA and CDR2 SQIVND (reference sequence).

CDR3 bases: TGTGCCAGCAGCTTAGCGGCAGGATCCTTGGGCTACACCTTC. It codes for CASSLAAGSLGYTF. This chain links TRBV11-3 with TRBJ1-2, with D unresolved. Per the germline V gene, CDR1 is SGHNT and CDR2 is YENEEA. Trimming shortened V by 1 base and J by 8 bases, and 14 bases separated the two germline ends. This CDR3 has 14 residues. The variable domain in full, with the rest retrieved from reference TRBV11-3 and TRBJ1-2, is EAGVVQSPRYKIIEKKQPVAFWCNPISGHNTLYWYLQNLGQGPELLIRYENEEAVDDSQLPKDRFSAERLKGVDSTLKIQPAELGDSAVYLCASSLAAGSLGYTFGSGTRLTVV.

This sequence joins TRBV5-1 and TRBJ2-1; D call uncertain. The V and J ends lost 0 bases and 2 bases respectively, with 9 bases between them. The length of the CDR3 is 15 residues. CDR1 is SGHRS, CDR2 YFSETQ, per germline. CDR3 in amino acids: CASSLARSPYNEQFF. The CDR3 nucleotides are TGCGCCAGCAGCTTGGCCCGGAGCCCCTACAATGAGCAGTTCTTC.

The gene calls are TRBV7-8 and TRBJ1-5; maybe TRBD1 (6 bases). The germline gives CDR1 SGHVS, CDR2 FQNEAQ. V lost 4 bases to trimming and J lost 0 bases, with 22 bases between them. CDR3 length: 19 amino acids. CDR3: CASSSVPGHGAYSNQPQHF. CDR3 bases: TGTGCCAGCAGCTCAGTCCCGGGACATGGGGCGTATAGCAATCAGCCCCAGCATTTT. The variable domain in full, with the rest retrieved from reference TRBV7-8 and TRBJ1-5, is GAGVSQSPRYKVAKRGQDVALRCDPISGHVSLFWYQQALGQGPEFLTYFQNEAQLDKSGLPSDRFFAERPEGSVSTLKIQRTQQEDSAVYLCASSSVPGHGAYSNQPQHFGDGTRLSIL.

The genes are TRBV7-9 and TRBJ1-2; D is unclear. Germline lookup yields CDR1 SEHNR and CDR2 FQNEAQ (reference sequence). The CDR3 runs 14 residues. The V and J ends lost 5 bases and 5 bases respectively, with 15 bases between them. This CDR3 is CASSAVRTGYGYTF. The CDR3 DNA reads TGTGCCAGCAGCGCCGTCCGGACTGGGTATGGCTACACCTTC. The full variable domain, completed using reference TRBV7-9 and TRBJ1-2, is DTGVSQNPRHKITKRGQNVTFRCDPISEHNRLYWYRQTLGQGPEFLTYFQNEAQLEKSRLLSDRFSAERPKGSFSTLEIQRTEQGDSAMYLCASSAVRTGYGYTFGSGTRLTVV.

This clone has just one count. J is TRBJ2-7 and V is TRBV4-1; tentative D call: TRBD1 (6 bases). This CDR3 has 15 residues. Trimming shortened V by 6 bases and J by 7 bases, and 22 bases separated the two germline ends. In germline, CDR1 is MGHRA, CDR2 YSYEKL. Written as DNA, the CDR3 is TGCGCCAGCAGTTTAAATCACAGGGCGTCTAGGGAGCAGTACTTC. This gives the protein CASSLNHRASREQYF.

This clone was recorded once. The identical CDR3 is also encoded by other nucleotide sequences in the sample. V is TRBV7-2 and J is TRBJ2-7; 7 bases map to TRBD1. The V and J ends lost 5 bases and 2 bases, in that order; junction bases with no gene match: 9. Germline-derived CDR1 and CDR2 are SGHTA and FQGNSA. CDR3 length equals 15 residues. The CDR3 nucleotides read TGTGCCAGCAGCCCGAGGACAGGCAGGGCCTACGAGCAGTACTTC. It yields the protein CASSPRTGRAYEQYF. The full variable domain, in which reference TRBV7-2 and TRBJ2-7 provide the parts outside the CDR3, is GAGVSQSPSNKVTEKGKDVELRCDPISGHTALYWYRQSLGQGLEFLIYFQGNSAPDKSGLPSDRFSAERTGGSVSTLTIQRTQQEDSAVYLCASSPRTGRAYEQYFGPGTRLTVT.

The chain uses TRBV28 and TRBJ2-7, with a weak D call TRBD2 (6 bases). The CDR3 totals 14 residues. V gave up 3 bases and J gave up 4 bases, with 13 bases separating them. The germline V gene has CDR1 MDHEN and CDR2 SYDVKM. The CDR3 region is CASSLGRAGYEQYF. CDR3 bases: TGTGCCAGCAGTTTGGGCAGGGCGGGGTACGAGCAGTACTTC.

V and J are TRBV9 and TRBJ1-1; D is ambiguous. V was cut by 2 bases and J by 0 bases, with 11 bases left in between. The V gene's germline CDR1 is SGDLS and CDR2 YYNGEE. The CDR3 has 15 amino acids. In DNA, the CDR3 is TGTGCCAGCAGCGTTCAGGACTACATGAACACTGAAGCTTTCTTT. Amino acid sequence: CASSVQDYMNTEAFF.

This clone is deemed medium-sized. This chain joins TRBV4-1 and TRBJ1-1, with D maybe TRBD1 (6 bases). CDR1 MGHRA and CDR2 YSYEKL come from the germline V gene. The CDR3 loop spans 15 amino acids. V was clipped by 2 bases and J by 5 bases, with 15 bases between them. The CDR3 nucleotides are TGCGCCAGCAGCCAAAGGACGGGGAGGGGGACTGAAGCTTTCTTT. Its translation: CASSQRTGRGTEAFF.

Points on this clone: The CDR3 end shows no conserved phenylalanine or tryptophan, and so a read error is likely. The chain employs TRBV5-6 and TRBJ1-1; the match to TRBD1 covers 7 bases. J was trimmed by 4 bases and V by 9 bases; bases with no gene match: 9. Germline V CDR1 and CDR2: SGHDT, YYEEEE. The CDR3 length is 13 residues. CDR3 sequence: CAIRQGWGTEAFV. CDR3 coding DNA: TGTGCCATCAGACAGGGATGGGGCACTGAAGCTTTCGTT.

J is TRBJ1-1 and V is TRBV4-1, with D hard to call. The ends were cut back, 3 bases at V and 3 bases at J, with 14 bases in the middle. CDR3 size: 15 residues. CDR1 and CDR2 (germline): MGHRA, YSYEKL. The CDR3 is CASSQGPGSYTEAFF. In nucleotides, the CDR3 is TGCGCCAGCAGCCAGGGTCCGGGGTCATACACTGAAGCTTTCTTT.

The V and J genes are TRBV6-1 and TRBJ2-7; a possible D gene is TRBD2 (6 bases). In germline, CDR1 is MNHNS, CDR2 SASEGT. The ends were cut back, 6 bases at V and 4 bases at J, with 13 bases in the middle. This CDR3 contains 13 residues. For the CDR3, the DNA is TGTGCCAGCAGGGTATCAGGACTATACGAGCAGTACTTC. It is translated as CASRVSGLYEQYF.

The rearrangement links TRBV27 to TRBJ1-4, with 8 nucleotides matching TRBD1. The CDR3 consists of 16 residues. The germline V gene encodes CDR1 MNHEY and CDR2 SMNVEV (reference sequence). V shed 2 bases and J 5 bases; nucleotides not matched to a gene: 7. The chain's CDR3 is CASSLSRGRKNEKLFF. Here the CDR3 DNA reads TGTGCCAGCAGTTTAAGCAGGGGGCGAAAAAATGAAAAACTGTTTTTT.